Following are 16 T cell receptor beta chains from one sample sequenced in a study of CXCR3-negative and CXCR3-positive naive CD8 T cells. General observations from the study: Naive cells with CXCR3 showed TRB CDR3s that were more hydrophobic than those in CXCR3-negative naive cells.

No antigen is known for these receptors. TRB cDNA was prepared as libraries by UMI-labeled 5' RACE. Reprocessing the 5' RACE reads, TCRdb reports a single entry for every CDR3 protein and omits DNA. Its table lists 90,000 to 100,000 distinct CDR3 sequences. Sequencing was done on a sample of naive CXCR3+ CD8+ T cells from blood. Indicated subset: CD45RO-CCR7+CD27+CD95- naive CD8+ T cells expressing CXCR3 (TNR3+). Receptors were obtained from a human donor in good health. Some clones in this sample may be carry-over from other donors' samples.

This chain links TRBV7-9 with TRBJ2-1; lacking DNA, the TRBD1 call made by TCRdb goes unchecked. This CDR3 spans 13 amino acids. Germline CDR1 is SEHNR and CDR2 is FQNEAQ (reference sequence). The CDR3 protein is CASSPPADNEQFF. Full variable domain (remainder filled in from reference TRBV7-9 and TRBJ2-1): DTGVSQNPRHKITKRGQNVTFRCDPISEHNRLYWYRQTLGQGPEFLTYFQNEAQLEKSRLLSDRFSAERPKGSFSTLEIQRTEQGDSAMYLCASSPPADNEQFFGPGTRLTVL.

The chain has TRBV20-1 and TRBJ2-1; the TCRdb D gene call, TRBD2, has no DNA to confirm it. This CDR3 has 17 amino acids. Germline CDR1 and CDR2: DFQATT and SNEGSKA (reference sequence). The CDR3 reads CSARDSRTSGIYNEQFF.

CDR3 loop: CSATWEYYGYTF. The genes are TRBV20-1 and TRBJ1-2. The CDR3 length is 12 residues. The germline V gene encodes CDR1 DFQATT and CDR2 SNEGSKA (reference sequence).

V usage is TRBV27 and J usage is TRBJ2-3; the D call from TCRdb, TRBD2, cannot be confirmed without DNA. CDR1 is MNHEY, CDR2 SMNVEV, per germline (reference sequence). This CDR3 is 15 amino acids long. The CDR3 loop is CASSFTGLVADTQYF.

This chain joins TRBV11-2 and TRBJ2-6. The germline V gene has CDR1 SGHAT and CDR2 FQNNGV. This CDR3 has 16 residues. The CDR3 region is CASSLEYGSGANVLTF.

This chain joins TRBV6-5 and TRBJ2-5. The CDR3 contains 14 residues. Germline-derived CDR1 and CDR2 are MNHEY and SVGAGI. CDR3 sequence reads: CASSYGNLRETQYF.

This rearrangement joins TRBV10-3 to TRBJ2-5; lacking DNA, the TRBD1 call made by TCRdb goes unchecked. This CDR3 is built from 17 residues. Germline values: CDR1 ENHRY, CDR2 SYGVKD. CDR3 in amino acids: CAISESRRQPKGETQYF.

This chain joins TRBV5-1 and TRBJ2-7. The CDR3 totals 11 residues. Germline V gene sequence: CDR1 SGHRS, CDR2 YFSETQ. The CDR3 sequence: CASRNSYEQYF.

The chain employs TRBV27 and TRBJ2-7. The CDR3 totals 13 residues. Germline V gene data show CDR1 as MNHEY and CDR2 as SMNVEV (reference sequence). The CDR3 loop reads CASSFTGSYEQYF.

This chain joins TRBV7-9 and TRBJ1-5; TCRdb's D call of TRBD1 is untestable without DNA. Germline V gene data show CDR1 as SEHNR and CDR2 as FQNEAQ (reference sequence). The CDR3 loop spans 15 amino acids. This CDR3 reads CASSLGAGASWPQHF.

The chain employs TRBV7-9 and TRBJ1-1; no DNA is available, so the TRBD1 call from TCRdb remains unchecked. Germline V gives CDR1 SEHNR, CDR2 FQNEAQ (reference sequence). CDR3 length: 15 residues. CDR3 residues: CASSLAVRGGTEAFF.

This CDR3 reads CASSRLLGQDDAQYF. The V call is TRBV5-5, the J call TRBJ2-5. CDR1 is SGHKS and CDR2 is YYEKEE in the germline V gene (reference sequence). The CDR3 loop spans 15 amino acids.

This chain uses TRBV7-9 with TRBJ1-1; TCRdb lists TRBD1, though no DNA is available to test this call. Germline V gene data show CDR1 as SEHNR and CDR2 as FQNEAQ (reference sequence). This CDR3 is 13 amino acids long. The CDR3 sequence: CASSPPENTEAFF.

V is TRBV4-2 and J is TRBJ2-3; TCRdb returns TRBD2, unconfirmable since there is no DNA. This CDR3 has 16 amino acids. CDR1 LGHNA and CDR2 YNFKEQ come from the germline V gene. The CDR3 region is CASSQAGTSGADTQYF.

CDR3 sequence reads: CASSLVASNQPQHF. This rearrangement joins TRBV12-3 or TRBV12-4 to TRBJ1-5. The length of the CDR3 is 14 residues.

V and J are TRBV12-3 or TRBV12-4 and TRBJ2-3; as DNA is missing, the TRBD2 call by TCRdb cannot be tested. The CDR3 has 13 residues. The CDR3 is CASSSGGWDTQYF.